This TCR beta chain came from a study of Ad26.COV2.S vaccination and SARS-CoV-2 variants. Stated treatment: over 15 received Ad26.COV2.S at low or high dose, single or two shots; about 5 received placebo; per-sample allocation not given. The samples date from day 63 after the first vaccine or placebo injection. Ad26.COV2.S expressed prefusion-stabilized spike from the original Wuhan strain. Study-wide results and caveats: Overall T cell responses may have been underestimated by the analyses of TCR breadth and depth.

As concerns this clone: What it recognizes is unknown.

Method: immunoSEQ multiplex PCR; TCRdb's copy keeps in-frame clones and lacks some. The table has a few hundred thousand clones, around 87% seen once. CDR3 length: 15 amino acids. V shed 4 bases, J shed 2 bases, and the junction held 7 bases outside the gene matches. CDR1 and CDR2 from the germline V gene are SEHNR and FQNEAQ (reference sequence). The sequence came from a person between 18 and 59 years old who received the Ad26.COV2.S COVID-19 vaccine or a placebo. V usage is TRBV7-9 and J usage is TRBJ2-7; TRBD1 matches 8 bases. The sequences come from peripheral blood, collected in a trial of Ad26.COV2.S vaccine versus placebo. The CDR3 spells CASSYGQGDPYEQYF. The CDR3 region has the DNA TGTGCCAGCAGCTATGGACAGGGCGATCCCTACGAGCAGTACTTC.